The T cell receptor (beta chain) under discussion was sequenced for a study of blood T cell repertoires in COVID-19. The CDR3 covers 13 residues. V lost 2 bases, J lost 7 bases, and 6 bases lay in between. Germline loops: CDR1 MNHEY, CDR2 SMNVEV (reference sequence). Produced via immunoSEQ multiplex PCR; TCRdb's table is partial and in-frame only. Seen here are roughly 200,000 clones, around 88% observed once, and the top ten hold roughly 8.8%. The table lists this clone with a few counts. The TCR was taken from a man aged 40-49 years with active or convalescent COVID-19. The V and J genes are TRBV27 and TRBJ1-6, with unresolved D. Sequenced material: peripheral blood. The CDR3 nucleotides read TGTGCCAGCAGTTTAGATGAGAATTCACCCCTCCACTTT. Its protein product is CASSLDENSPLHF.